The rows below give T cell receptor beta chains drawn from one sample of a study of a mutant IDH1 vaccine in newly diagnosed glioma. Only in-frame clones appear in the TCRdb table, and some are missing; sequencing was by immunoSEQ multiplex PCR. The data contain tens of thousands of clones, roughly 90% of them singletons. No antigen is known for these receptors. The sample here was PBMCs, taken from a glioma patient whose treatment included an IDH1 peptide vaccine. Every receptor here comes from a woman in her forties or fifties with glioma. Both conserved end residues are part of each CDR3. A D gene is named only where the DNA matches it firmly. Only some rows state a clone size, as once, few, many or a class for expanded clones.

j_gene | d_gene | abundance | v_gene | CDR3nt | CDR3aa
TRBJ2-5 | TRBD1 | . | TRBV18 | TGTGCCAGCTCTGCGGGACAGGTCCAAGAGACCCAGTACTTC | CASSAGQVQETQYF
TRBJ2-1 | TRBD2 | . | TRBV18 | TGTGCCAGCTCACCATCCCTAGCGGGGAGCTCCTACAATGAGCAGTTCTTC | CASSPSLAGSSYNEQFF
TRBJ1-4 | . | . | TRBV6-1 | TGTGCCAGCGCCCTAGGTTTGGCTTCAAATGAAAAACTGTTTTTT | CASALGLASNEKLFF
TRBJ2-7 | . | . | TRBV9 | TGTGCCAGCAGCGTAACGCCTAGCGTTAACTACGAGCAGTACTTC | CASSVTPSVNYEQYF
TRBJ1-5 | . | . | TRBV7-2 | TGTGCCAGCAGCTTAGAACGGGGTCAGCCCCAGCATTTT | CASSLERGQPQHF
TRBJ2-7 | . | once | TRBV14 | TGTGCCAGCAGCCGAAGGCGGGACAACTCCTACGAGCAGTACTTC | CASSRRRDNSYEQYF
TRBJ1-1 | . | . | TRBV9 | TGTGCCAGCAGCGTAGCTGGGCAGGGAGGGGCCATGAACACTGAAGCTTTCTTT | CASSVAGQGGAMNTEAFF
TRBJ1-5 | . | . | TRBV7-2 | TGTGCCAGCAGCACGGGGACCTACGGAGGAACCAAACAGCCCCAGCATTTT | CASSTGTYGGTKQPQHF
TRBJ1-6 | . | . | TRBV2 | TGTGCCAGCAATCGGGTAGATAATTCACCCCTCCACTTT | CASNRVDNSPLHF
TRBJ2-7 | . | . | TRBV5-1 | TGCGCCAGCAGCGGGGGGACAGCGACCTACGAGCAGTACTTC | CASSGGTATYEQYF
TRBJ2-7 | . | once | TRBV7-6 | TGTGCCAGCAGCTTAGAGCAGACCTCTTCCTACGAGCAGTACTTC | CASSLEQTSSYEQYF
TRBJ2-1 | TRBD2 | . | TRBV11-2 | TGTGCCAGCAGCTTAGGACTAGCGGGCTACAATGAGCAGTTCTTC | CASSLGLAGYNEQFF
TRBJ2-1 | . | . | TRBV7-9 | TGTGCCAGCAGCACACCGGGACTGCCCAACAATGAGCAGTTCTTC | CASSTPGLPNNEQFF
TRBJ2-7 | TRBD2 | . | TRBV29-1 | TGCAGCGTTGGAGGACTAGCGGGAGCCTACGAGCAGTACTTC | CSVGGLAGAYEQYF
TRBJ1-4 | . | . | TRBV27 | TGTGCCAGCAGTTTGAACAGGGCTCAAGAAAAACTGTTTTTT | CASSLNRAQEKLFF
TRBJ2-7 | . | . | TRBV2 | TGTGCCAGCAGTCCGAGGGGCAGGGGCTACGAGCAGTACTTC | CASSPRGRGYEQYF
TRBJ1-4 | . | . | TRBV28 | TGTGCCAGCACCTCGGGGGGAAGTTCAACTAATGAAAAACTGTTTTTT | CASTSGGSSTNEKLFF
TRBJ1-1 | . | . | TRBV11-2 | TGTGCCAGCAGCTTAGAGGGGGTAACTGAAGCTTTCTTT | CASSLEGVTEAFF
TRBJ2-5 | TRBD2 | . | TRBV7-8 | TGTGCCAGCAGCTTAGTAGGGACTAGCGGGGGAAGAGAGACCCAGTACTTC | CASSLVGTSGGRETQYF
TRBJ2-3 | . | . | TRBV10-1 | TGCGCCAGCAGTGAAATTAACACAGATACGCAGTATTTT | CASSEINTDTQYF
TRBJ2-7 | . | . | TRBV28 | TGTGCCAGCAGTTCCCTCGGGACCAGTCGCTACGAGCAGTACTTC | CASSSLGTSRYEQYF
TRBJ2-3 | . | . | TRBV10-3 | TGTGCCAGCCGGGACTCAGTCACAGATACGCAGTATTTT | CASRDSVTDTQYF
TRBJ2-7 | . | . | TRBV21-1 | TGTGCCAGCAGTTATAAAGGGGAGGCTCGCTACGAGCAGTACTTC | CASSYKGEARYEQYF
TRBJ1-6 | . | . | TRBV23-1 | TGCGCCAGCAGTCAATCCCAGGGGATGTGCCTCCACTTT | CASSQSQGMCLHF
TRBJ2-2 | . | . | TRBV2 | TGTGCCAGCAGTGGAGAACTACTGAACACCGGGGAGCTGCTTTTT | CASSGELLNTGELLF
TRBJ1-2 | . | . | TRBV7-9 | TGTGCCAGCAGCTTGCAGGGCCCACCTAACTATGGCTACACCTTC | CASSLQGPPNYGYTF
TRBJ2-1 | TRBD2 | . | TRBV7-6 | TGTGCCAGCAGCCAAGCTAGCGGAGAGACGTATGAGCAGTTCTTC | CASSQASGETYEQFF
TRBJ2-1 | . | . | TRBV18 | TGTGCCAGCTCACCTAGGACAGGGAGGGACAATGAGCAGTTCTTC | CASSPRTGRDNEQFF
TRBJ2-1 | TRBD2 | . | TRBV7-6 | TGTGCCAGCACCCAGGACGGGGGACTATACAATGAGCAGTTCTTC | CASTQDGGLYNEQFF
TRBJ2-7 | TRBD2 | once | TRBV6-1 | TGTGCCAGCATAAGTTCAGGGCTAGCGGTTAACGAGCAGTACTTC | CASISSGLAVNEQYF
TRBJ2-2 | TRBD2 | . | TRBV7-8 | TGTGCCAGCAGCCCCCCCGCGGGGGACACCGGGGAGCTGTTTTTT | CASSPPAGDTGELFF
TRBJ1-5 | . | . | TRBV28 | TGTGCCAGCAGGACGGTGGCGACATTTCCTCAGCCCCAGCATTTT | CASRTVATFPQPQHF
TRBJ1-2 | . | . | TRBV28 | TGTGCCAGCAGTAGGCTTAACTATGGCTACACCTTC | CASSRLNYGYTF
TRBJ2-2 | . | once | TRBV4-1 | TGCGCCAGCAGCTTTCGAGAAAACGGGGAGCTGTTTTTT | CASSFRENGELFF
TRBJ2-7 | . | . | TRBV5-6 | TGTGCCAGCAGCTTGGCCGTGGGGCTACCCTACGAGCAGTACTTC | CASSLAVGLPYEQYF
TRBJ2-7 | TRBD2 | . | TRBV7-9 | TGTGCCAGCAGCTTAGTAGCGGGAGGGACCTACGAGCAGTACTTC | CASSLVAGGTYEQYF
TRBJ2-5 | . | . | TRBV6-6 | TGTGCCAGCAGTTACTCGGGAGTCCGGGAGACCCAGTACTTC | CASSYSGVRETQYF
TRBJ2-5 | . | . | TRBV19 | TGTGCCAGTAGTAGGCAGGGAGTGACCCAAGAGACCCAGTACTTC | CASSRQGVTQETQYF
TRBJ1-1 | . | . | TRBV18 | TGTGCCAGCTCACCAAGCGCAGGATCGAACACTGAAGCTTTCTTT | CASSPSAGSNTEAFF
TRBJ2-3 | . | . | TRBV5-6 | TGTGCCAGCAGCTTGGCCAAGGGGTCAGATACGCAGTATTTT | CASSLAKGSDTQYF
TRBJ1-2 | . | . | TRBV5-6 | TGTGCCAGCAGCTTGGTCGCTGCACAGCACTATGGCTACACCTTC | CASSLVAAQHYGYTF